A single T cell receptor (beta chain) is shown here with its context. V shed 3 bases and J shed 0 bases, with 8 bases lying between them. This CDR3 contains 14 residues. Specified time point: sample taken at primary tumor resection. The sequenced material consisted of unsorted whole RNA from tumor, nontumor lung or frozen PBMC. Each TCR cDNA molecule bore a unique molecular identifier. TCRdb passed the 5' RACE reads through MiXCR, listing each CDR3 protein once. The table includes 82,000 or so distinct CDR3 sequences, roughly 12% detected once. This entry belongs to a study of spatial heterogeneity in lung cancer.

The source material was PBMCs, sampled at surgery. The sequence was obtained from a male donor with early-stage non-small cell lung cancer. The chain joins TRBV12-3 or TRBV12-4 to TRBJ1-1, with D possibly being TRBD1 (5 bases). In DNA form, the CDR3 reads TGTGCCAGCAGTTTGACAGATATGAACACTGAAGCTTTCTTT. It is translated as CASSLTDMNTEAFF.